This passage covers 15 T cell receptor beta chains from one sample sequenced in a study of cytomegalovirus exposure and HLA in healthy donors. The PCR used 60 Vbeta and 13 Jbeta primers. Assay used: immunoSEQ multiplex PCR; TCRdb lists only in-frame clones, some missing. The sample records more than 150,000 clones, 87% being singletons. Material for sequencing was PBMCs. Receptors originate from a girl under three years old in good health and CMV-seronegative.

In this sample, this clone turned up once. The V call is TRBV7-9, the J call TRBJ2-3, with TRBD1 identical over 9 bases. Per the germline V gene, CDR1 is SEHNR and CDR2 is FQNEAQ (reference sequence). The ends lost 4 bases at V and 2 bases at J; junction bases unmatched: 13. The CDR3 has 18 amino acids. CDR3 protein: CASSSSFRTGVATDTQYF. For the CDR3, the DNA is TGTGCCAGCAGCTCTTCCTTCCGGACAGGGGTAGCCACAGATACGCAGTATTTT.

The V and J genes are TRBV6-5 and TRBJ2-7; TRBD2 agrees at 8 bases. V lost 4 bases and J lost 5; bases outside the gene matches: 1. CDR1 MNHEY and CDR2 SVGAGI come from the germline V gene. The CDR3 contains 12 residues. The CDR3 DNA reads TGTGCCAGCAGTTCGGGGGGGGACGAGCAGTACTTC. Translation: CASSSGGDEQYF.

The V call is TRBV4-2, the J call TRBJ2-5; D gene unclear. Germline assignment: CDR1 LGHNA and CDR2 YNFKEQ. V was clipped by 0 bases and J by 2 bases, with 7 bases between them. CDR3 size: 14 residues. CDR3 nucleotides: TGTGCCAGCAGCCAAGACCGCAGACAAGAGACCCAGTACTTC. It is translated as CASSQDRRQETQYF.

The chain is built from TRBV19 and TRBJ2-7; 7 bases align to TRBD1. Trimming removed 8 bases from V and 6 bases from J; junction bases left unmatched: 7. The germline CDR1 and CDR2 sequences are LNHDA and SQIVND (reference sequence). The CDR3 is 12 amino acids. The CDR3 DNA follows: TGTGCCAGTGCGGACAGGAAGGGCGAGCAGTACTTC. It yields the protein CASADRKGEQYF.

V usage is TRBV15 and J usage is TRBJ2-7; 7 nucleotides agree with TRBD1. The ends lost 0 bases at V and 6 bases at J; junction bases unmatched: 8. CDR1 and CDR2 from the germline V gene are LNHNV and YYDKDF (reference sequence). The CDR3 loop spans 15 amino acids. The CDR3 here is CATSREPKTGSEQYF. The CDR3 DNA is TGTGCCACCAGCAGAGAGCCCAAGACAGGGAGCGAGCAGTACTTC. Combining the CDR3 with reference TRBV15 and TRBJ2-7 gives the whole variable domain DAMVIQNPRYQVTQFGKPVTLSCSQTLNHNVMYWYQQKSSQAPKLLFHYYDKDFNNEADTPDNFQSRRPNTSFCFLDIRSPGLGDTAMYLCATSREPKTGSEQYFGPGTRLTVT.

CDR3: CASSLVVGTANTGELFF. CDR3 coding DNA: TGTGCCAGCAGCTTAGTAGTCGGGACTGCGAACACCGGGGAGCTGTTTTTT. The gene calls are TRBV7-6 and TRBJ2-2, with a tentative D call TRBD2 (6 bases). Germline V gene data show CDR1 as SGHVS and CDR2 as FNYEAQ. V dropped 1 base and J dropped 0 bases, with 12 bases sitting between them. There are 17 residues in the CDR3.

J is TRBJ1-1 and V is TRBV9; perhaps TRBD1 as D (5 bases). Per the germline V gene, CDR1 is SGDLS and CDR2 is YYNGEE. This CDR3 region has 13 residues. The ends were cut back, 3 bases at V and 1 base at J, with 7 bases in the middle. Written as DNA, the CDR3 is TGTGCCAGCAGCGCCCAGGGGAACACTGAAGCTTTCTTT. It is translated as CASSAQGNTEAFF.

The chain joins TRBV7-9 to TRBJ2-7; perhaps TRBD2 as D (7 bases). The length of the CDR3 is 15 residues. Trimming cost V 6 bases and J 1 base, with 16 bases left between them. CDR1 is SEHNR and CDR2 is FQNEAQ in the germline V gene (reference sequence). CDR3 sequence (DNA): TGTGCCAGCAGAAAGGGAGGGGGAGGGTCCTACGAGCAGTACTTC. This sequence encodes CASRKGGGGSYEQYF.

The chain has TRBV6-6 and TRBJ1-4; weak D call: TRBD1 (6 bases). This CDR3 contains 15 residues. CDR1 MNHNY and CDR2 SVGAGI come from the germline V gene (reference sequence). The V gene lost 2 bases and the J gene lost 5 bases, with 12 bases spanning the gap. The CDR3 bases are TGTGCCAGCAGTTACCGGACAGAAGCGAATGAAAAACTGTTTTTT. It codes for CASSYRTEANEKLFF.

V is TRBV6-6 and J is TRBJ2-7; TRBD1 matches at 8 bases. The ends lost 5 bases at V and 2 bases at J; junction bases unmatched: 8. The CDR3 spans 15 residues. Germline V lookup: CDR1 MNHNY, CDR2 SVGAGI (reference sequence). DNA of the CDR3: TGTGCCAGCAGTCGGCAGGGGGCACTAACCTACGAGCAGTACTTC. It yields the protein CASSRQGALTYEQYF.

The genes are TRBV6-5 and TRBJ1-2; D uncertain. Germline V gene lookup returns CDR1 MNHEY and CDR2 SVGAGI. Between the trimmed V and J ends, which lost 6 bases and 6 bases, there was a span of 17 bases. The CDR3 contains 14 residues. The CDR3 bases are TGTGCCAGCAGGGACCCCGGGATAGGGCATGGCTACACCTTC. Amino acid sequence: CASRDPGIGHGYTF.

The chain uses TRBV7-9 and TRBJ2-5; TRBD2 might be the D (6 bases). V lost 3 bases and J 3 bases, leaving 17 bases between the germline ends. In germline, CDR1 is SEHNR, CDR2 FQNEAQ (reference sequence). CDR3 length: 16 residues. The CDR3 nucleotides read TGTGCCAGCAGCTTGACCGGTGGGACGGGGGAAGAGACCCAGTACTTC. Translating gives CASSLTGGTGEETQYF.

V usage is TRBV2 and J usage is TRBJ1-2; tentative D call: TRBD1 (6 bases). Per the germline V gene, CDR1 is SNHLY and CDR2 is FYNNEI. Deletions cut 4 bases from V and 3 bases from J, with 12 bases between. The CDR3 is 14 amino acids. The CDR3 nucleotides are TGTGCCAGCAGTGGACAGGTGGGACACTATGGCTACACCTTC. Protein product: CASSGQVGHYGYTF.

The chain has TRBV4-3 and TRBJ1-4, with 9 bases fitting TRBD1. This CDR3 spans 19 amino acids. Germline V lookup: CDR1 LGHNA, CDR2 YSLEER. J lost 7 bases, V lost 2 bases, and 17 bases had no gene match. The chain's CDR3 is CASSQPGRRDRENSEKLFF. As DNA, the CDR3 is TGCGCCAGCAGCCAACCTGGTCGCCGGGACAGGGAAAATAGTGAAAAACTGTTTTTT.

CDR3 sequence (DNA): TGTGCCAGCAGCGTAGCTTCTTCGGGGGGTGGAGGCGGCTACACCTTC. Protein product: CASSVASSGGGGGYTF. The chain employs TRBV9 and TRBJ1-2; perhaps TRBD1 as D (5 bases). Germline values: CDR1 SGDLS, CDR2 YYNGEE. Trimming cost V 0 bases and J 8 bases, with 20 bases left between them. The CDR3 totals 16 residues.